The 27 T cell receptor beta chains below all came from one sample that was sequenced in a study of monozygotic twins with inflammatory bowel disease. TCRdb re-called the 5' RACE reads and gives one entry per CDR3 protein, without DNA. Here the sample table reports about 210,000 distinct CDR3 sequences. The sequenced sample consisted of blood. Receptors originate from a human donor with ulcerative colitis or Crohn's disease, or a healthy co-twin of an affected twin (not recorded which).

The CDR3 reads CASSISSYEQCF. J is TRBJ2-7 and V is TRBV2. Germline-derived CDR1 and CDR2 are SNHLY and FYNNEI. The CDR3 runs 12 residues.

This chain connects TRBV5-1 to TRBJ2-3. This CDR3 has 12 residues. Germline loops: CDR1 SGHRS, CDR2 YFSETQ. The CDR3 loop reads CASSWDRDTQYF.

V is TRBV7-8 and J is TRBJ1-1; TCRdb picks TRBD1, but there is no DNA to check that call. Germline V gives CDR1 SGHVS, CDR2 FQNEAQ. The CDR3 is 14 residues long. The CDR3 reads CASSPWDADTEAFF. Filled out from reference TRBV7-8 and TRBJ1-1, the complete variable domain reads GAGVSQSPRYKVAKRGQDVALRCDPISGHVSLFWYQQALGQGPEFLTYFQNEAQLDKSGLPSDRFFAERPEGSVSTLKIQRTQQEDSAVYLCASSPWDADTEAFFGQGTRLTVV.

V is TRBV5-1 and J is TRBJ1-5; without DNA, the TCRdb call of TRBD1 cannot be checked. The length of the CDR3 is 15 residues. Germline loops: CDR1 SGHRS, CDR2 YFSETQ. The CDR3 is CASSPGQGAGQPQHF.

J is TRBJ2-1 and V is TRBV5-1. Germline assignment: CDR1 SGHRS and CDR2 YFSETQ. This CDR3 is built from 15 residues. The CDR3 sequence is CASSLTGSSYNEQFF.

The rearrangement uses TRBV27 and TRBJ2-3; TCRdb lists TRBD1, though no DNA is available to test this call. CDR1 MNHEY and CDR2 SMNVEV come from the germline V gene (reference sequence). CDR3 length: 14 amino acids. CDR3 sequence: CASSLSGAEDTQYF.

CDR3: CASSSDSTDTQYF. The chain joins TRBV19 to TRBJ2-3. The CDR3 contains 13 residues. Germline V lookup: CDR1 LNHDA, CDR2 SQIVND (reference sequence).

This chain uses TRBV28 with TRBJ2-7. This CDR3 contains 12 residues. Germline lookup yields CDR1 MDHEN and CDR2 SYDVKM. Here the CDR3 reads CASSLFGDEQYF.

The CDR3 sequence is CASSLVGFYEQYF. The rearrangement uses TRBV7-2 and TRBJ2-7. Germline-derived CDR1 and CDR2 are SGHTA and FQGNSA. The CDR3 is made up of 13 amino acids.

The chain couples TRBV7-9 to TRBJ2-1; TCRdb's assignment of TRBD1 cannot be checked, as there is no DNA. The CDR3 length is 12 residues. The V gene's germline CDR1 is SEHNR and CDR2 FQNEAQ (reference sequence). This chain's CDR3 is CASSLELPQQFF.

CDR3 residues: CASSLFRAGGISPLHF. This rearrangement joins TRBV5-6 to TRBJ1-6. The CDR3 has 16 amino acids. Germline V CDR1 and CDR2: SGHDT, YYEEEE.

The rearrangement joins TRBV7-6 to TRBJ1-1. The germline V gene encodes CDR1 SGHVS and CDR2 FNYEAQ. The CDR3 is made up of 13 amino acids. CDR3 sequence reads: CASSSERGTEAFF.

V and J are TRBV7-6 and TRBJ1-1. Per germline, CDR1 SGHVS and CDR2 FNYEAQ. The CDR3 loop spans 14 amino acids. CDR3: CASSLERKNTEAFF.

The chain couples TRBV18 to TRBJ2-6; absent DNA, TCRdb's TRBD1 call cannot be checked. This CDR3 comprises 17 residues. CDR1 KGHSH and CDR2 LQKENI come from the germline V gene. The CDR3 protein is CASSPGEGVTGANVLTF.

The chain has TRBV14 and TRBJ2-1; the TCRdb call, TRBD2, lacks DNA for checking. Germline V gene lookup returns CDR1 SGHDN and CDR2 FVKESK. This CDR3 is built from 17 residues. The CDR3 protein is CASSQDNSGGPWNEQFF.

This sequence joins TRBV12-3 or TRBV12-4 and TRBJ1-2. The CDR3 has 12 residues. The CDR3 sequence is CASSLVDMGYTF.

The rearrangement links TRBV18 to TRBJ2-4. Germline CDR1 is KGHSH and CDR2 is LQKENI. There are 15 residues in the CDR3. The CDR3 region is CASSRDQKTNEIQYF.

The chain combines TRBV3-1 with TRBJ2-7; with no DNA, the TCRdb D assignment of TRBD2 cannot be verified. The CDR3 has 14 amino acids. CDR1 is LGHDT, CDR2 YNNKEL, per germline (reference sequence). The CDR3 loop is CASSQRVAGDEQYF.

The V gene is TRBV20-1, the J gene TRBJ2-3; TCRdb's D gene call, TRBD2, goes unchecked for lack of DNA. The CDR3 covers 15 residues. Looked up from germline, CDR1 is DFQATT and CDR2 is SNEGSKA (reference sequence). The CDR3 sequence is CSATTLAGHTDTQYF.

The CDR3 protein is CASTLTSGGRGELFF. J is TRBJ2-2 and V is TRBV6-1; TCRdb's assignment of TRBD2 cannot be checked, as there is no DNA. CDR1 MNHNS and CDR2 SASEGT come from the germline V gene. The CDR3 runs 15 residues.

The chain has TRBV4-2 and TRBJ2-1; TCRdb returns TRBD2, unconfirmable since there is no DNA. Per the germline V gene, CDR1 is LGHNA and CDR2 is YNFKEQ. CDR3 size: 14 residues. The CDR3: CASSQVGQVNEQFF.

The chain joins TRBV4-1 to TRBJ2-2; TCRdb names TRBD2, which stays unverified in the absence of DNA. The CDR3 covers 16 residues. The germline CDR1 and CDR2 sequences are MGHRA and YSYEKL. The CDR3 reads CASSEYLTSRLGELFF.

The V gene is TRBV20-1, the J gene TRBJ2-7; the D call from TCRdb, TRBD1, cannot be confirmed without DNA. CDR3 length: 15 residues. Germline V gene sequence: CDR1 DFQATT, CDR2 SNEGSKA (reference sequence). The CDR3 reads CSARAPRWGSYEQYF.

This sequence joins TRBV5-1 and TRBJ1-1; TCRdb returns TRBD1, unconfirmable since there is no DNA. The CDR3 is 17 amino acids. CDR1 is SGHRS and CDR2 is YFSETQ in the germline V gene. CDR3 region: CASSLSVMGTANTEAFF. The complete variable domain, with remaining parts taken from reference TRBV5-1 and TRBJ1-1, reads KAGVTQTPRYLIKTRGQQVTLSCSPISGHRSVSWYQQTPGQGLQFLFEYFSETQRNKGNFPGRFSGRQFSNSRSEMNVSTLELGDSALYLCASSLSVMGTANTEAFFGQGTRLTVV.

The chain has TRBV5-1 and TRBJ1-1; TCRdb's D call of TRBD1 is untestable without DNA. Germline-derived CDR1 and CDR2 are SGHRS and YFSETQ. The CDR3 contains 15 residues. CDR3 protein: CASSLVGQGYTEAFF.

This chain links TRBV28 with TRBJ2-5. Looked up from germline, CDR1 is MDHEN and CDR2 is SYDVKM. CDR3 size: 12 residues. CDR3 residues: CASSPELGTQYF.

V and J are TRBV4-1 and TRBJ2-1; the TRBD2 assignment by TCRdb is unverifiable without DNA. This CDR3 comprises 16 residues. Looked up from germline, CDR1 is MGHRA and CDR2 is YSYEKL. The CDR3 region is CASSQEMSGGAAGQFF.